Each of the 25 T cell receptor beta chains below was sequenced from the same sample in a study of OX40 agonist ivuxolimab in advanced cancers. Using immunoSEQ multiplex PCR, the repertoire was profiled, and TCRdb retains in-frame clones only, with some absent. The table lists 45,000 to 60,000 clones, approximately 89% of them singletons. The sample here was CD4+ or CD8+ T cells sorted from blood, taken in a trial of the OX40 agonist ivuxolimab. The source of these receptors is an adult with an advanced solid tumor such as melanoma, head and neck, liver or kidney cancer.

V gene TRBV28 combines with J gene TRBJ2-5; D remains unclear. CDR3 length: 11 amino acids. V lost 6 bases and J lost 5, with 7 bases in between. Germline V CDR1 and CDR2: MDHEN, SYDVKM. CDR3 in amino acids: CASRGGETQYF. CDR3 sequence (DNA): TGTGCCAGCAGGGGTGGGGAGACCCAGTACTTC.

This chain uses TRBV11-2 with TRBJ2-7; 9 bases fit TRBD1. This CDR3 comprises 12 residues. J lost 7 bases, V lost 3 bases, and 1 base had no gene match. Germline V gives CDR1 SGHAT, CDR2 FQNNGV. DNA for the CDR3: TGTGCCAGCAGCTTGGACAGGGGAGAGCAGTACGTC. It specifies CASSLDRGEQYV.

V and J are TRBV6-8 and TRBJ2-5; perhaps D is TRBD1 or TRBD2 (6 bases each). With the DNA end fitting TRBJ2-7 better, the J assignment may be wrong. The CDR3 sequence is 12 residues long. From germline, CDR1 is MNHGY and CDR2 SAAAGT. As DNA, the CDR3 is TGTGCCAGCGGGGGGCCACGGCCCGAGCAGTACTTC. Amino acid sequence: CASGGPRPEQYF.

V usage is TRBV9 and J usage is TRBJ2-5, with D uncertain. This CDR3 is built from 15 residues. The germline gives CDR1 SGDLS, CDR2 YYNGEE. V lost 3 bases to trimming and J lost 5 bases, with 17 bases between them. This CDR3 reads CASSAGPAVSETQYF. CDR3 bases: TGTGCCAGCAGCGCGGGCCCCGCGGTATCGGAGACCCAGTACTTC.

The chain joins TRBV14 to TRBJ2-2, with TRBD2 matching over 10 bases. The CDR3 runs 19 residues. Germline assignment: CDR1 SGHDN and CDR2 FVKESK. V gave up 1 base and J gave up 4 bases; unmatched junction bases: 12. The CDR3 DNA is TGTGCCAGCAGCCAAGGCTCTAGCGGGAGTCGATTAGGCACCGGGGAGCTGTTTTTT. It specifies CASSQGSSGSRLGTGELFF.

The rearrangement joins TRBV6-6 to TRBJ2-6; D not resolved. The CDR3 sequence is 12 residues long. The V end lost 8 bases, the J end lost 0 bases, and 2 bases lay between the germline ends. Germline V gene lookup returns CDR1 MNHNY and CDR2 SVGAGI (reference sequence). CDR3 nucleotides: TGTGCCAGCGACTCTGGGGCCAACGTCCTGACTTTC. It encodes CASDSGANVLTF.

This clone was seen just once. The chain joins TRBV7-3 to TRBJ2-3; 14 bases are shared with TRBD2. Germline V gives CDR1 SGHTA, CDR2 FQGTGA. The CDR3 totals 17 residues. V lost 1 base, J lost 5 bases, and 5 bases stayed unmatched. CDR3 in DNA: TGTGCCAGCAGCTTAATGGGAGGGACTAGCGGGAGAGATACGCAGTATTTT. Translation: CASSLMGGTSGRDTQYF.

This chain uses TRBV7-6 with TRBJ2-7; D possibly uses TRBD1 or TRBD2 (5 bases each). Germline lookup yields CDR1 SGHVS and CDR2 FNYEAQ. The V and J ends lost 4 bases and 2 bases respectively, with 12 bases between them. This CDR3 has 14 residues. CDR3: CASSSPGRTYEQYF. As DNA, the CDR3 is TGTGCCAGCAGCTCCCCGGGACGGACCTACGAGCAGTACTTC.

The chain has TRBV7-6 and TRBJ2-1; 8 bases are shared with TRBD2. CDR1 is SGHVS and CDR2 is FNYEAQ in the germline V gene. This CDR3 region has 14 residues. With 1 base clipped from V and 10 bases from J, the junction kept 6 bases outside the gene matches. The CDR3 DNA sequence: TGTGCCAGCAGCTTAGAAACTGCGGGAGGAGAGCAGTTCTTC. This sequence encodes CASSLETAGGEQFF. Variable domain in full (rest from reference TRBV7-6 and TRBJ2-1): GAGVSQSPRYKVTKRGQDVALRCDPISGHVSLYWYRQALGQGPEFLTYFNYEAQQDKSGLPNDRFSAERPEGSISTLTIQRTEQRDSAMYRCASSLETAGGEQFFGPGTRLTVL.

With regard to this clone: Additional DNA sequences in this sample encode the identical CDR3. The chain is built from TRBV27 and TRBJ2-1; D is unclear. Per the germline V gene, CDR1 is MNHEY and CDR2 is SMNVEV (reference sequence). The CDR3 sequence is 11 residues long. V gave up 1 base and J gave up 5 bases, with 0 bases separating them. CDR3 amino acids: CASSLYNEQFF. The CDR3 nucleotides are TGTGCCAGCAGTTTATACAATGAGCAGTTCTTC.

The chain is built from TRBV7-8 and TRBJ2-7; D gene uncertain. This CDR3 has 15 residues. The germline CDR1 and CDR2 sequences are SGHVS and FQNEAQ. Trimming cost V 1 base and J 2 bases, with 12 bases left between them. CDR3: CASSLEPPGPYEQYV. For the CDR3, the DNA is TGTGCCAGCAGCTTAGAACCCCCTGGACCCTACGAGCAGTACGTC.

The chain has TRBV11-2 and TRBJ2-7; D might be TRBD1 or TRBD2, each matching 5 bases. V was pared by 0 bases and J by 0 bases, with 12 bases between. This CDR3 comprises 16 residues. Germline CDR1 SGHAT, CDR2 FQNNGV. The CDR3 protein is CASSLDQWGTSYEQYV. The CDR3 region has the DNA TGTGCCAGCAGCTTAGATCAGTGGGGGACCTCCTACGAGCAGTACGTC.

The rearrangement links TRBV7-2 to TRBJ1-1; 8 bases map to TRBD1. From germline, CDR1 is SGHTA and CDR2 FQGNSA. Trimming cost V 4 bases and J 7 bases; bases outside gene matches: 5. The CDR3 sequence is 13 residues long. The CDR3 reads CASSSMTGVEAFF. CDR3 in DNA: TGTGCCAGCAGCTCAATGACAGGGGTTGAAGCTTTCTTT. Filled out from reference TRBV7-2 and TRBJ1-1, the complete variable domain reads GAGVSQSPSNKVTEKGKDVELRCDPISGHTALYWYRQSLGQGLEFLIYFQGNSAPDKSGLPSDRFSAERTGGSVSTLTIQRTQQEDSAVYLCASSSMTGVEAFFGQGTRLTVV.

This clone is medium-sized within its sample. CDR3 coding DNA: TGTGCCAGCAGTTACCTGGGACAGTTGAACACTGAAGCTTTCTTT. It yields the protein CASSYLGQLNTEAFF. The genes are TRBV6-5 and TRBJ1-1; TRBD1 agrees at 7 bases. This CDR3 contains 15 residues. Germline CDR1 and CDR2: MNHEY and SVGAGI. J lost 0 bases, V lost 2 bases, and 3 bases had no gene match.

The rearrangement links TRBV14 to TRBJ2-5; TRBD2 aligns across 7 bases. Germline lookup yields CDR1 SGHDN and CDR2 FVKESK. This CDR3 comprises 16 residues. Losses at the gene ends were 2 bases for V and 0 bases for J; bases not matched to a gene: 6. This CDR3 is CASSQRLARNQETQYF. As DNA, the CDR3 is TGTGCCAGCAGCCAACGACTAGCCAGGAACCAAGAGACCCAGTACTTC.

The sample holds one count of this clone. CDR3 nucleotide sequence: TGTGCCTGGAGGCTAGGGGGAGAGGCGGCCGGGGAGCTGTTTTTT. Translation gives CAWRLGGEAAGELFF. The gene calls are TRBV30 and TRBJ2-2; D might be TRBD1 (6 bases). The V gene's germline CDR1 is GTSNPN and CDR2 SVGIG (reference sequence). V was cut by 3 bases and J by 6 bases, with 17 bases left in between. This CDR3 contains 15 residues.

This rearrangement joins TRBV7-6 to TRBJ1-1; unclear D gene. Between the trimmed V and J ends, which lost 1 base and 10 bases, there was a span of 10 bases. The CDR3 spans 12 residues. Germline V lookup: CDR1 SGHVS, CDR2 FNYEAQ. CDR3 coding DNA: TGTGCCAGCAGCTTAGTCGGGGAGCGAGCTTTCTTT. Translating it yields CASSLVGERAFF. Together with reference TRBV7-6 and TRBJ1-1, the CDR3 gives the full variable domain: GAGVSQSPRYKVTKRGQDVALRCDPISGHVSLYWYRQALGQGPEFLTYFNYEAQQDKSGLPNDRFSAERPEGSISTLTIQRTEQRDSAMYRCASSLVGERAFFGQGTRLTVV.

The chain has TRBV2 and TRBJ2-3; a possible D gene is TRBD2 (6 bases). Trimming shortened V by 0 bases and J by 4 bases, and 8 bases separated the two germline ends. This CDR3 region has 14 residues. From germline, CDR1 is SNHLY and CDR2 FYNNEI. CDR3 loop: CASSEAGTPDTQYF. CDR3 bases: TGTGCCAGCAGTGAAGCTGGGACTCCAGATACGCAGTATTTT.

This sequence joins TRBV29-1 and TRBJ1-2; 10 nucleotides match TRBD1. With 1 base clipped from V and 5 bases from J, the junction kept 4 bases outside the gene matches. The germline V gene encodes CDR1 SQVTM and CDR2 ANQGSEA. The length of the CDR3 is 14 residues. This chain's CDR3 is CSVEVWTGGYGYTF. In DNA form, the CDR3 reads TGCAGCGTTGAAGTCTGGACAGGGGGTTATGGCTACACCTTC.

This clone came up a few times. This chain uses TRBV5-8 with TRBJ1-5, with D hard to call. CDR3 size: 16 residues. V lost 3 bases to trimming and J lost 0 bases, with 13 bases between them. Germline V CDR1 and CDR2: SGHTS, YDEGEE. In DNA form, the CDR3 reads TGTGCCAGCAGCTCTTTCACGGGAATTAGCAATCAGCCCCAGCATTTT. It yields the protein CASSSFTGISNQPQHF.

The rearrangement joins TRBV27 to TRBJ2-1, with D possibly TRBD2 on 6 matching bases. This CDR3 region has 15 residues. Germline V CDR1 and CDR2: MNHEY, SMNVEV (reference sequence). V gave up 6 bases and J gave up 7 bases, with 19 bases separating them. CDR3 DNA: TGTGCCAGCAGCCATCCGAGCAGCGGGTTGAATGAGCAGTTCTTC. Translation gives CASSHPSSGLNEQFF.

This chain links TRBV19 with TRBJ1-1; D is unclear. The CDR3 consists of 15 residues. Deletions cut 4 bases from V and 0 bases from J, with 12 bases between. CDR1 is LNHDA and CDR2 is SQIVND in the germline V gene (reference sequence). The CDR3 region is CASSTEEQLNTEAFF. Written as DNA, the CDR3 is TGTGCCAGTAGTACCGAGGAACAGTTGAACACTGAAGCTTTCTTT.

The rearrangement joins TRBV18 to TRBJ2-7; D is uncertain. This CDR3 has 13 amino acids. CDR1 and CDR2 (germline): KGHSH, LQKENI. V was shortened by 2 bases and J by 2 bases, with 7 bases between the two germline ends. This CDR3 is CASSPVETYEQYV. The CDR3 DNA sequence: TGTGCCAGCTCACCAGTAGAGACCTACGAGCAGTACGTC.

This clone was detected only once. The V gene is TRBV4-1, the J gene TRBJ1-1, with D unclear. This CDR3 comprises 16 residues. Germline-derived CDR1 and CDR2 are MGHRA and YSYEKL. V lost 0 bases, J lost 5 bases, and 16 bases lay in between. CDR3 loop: CASSQEPLGVWTEAFF. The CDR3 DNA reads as TGCGCCAGCAGCCAAGAACCCCTCGGGGTATGGACTGAAGCTTTCTTT.

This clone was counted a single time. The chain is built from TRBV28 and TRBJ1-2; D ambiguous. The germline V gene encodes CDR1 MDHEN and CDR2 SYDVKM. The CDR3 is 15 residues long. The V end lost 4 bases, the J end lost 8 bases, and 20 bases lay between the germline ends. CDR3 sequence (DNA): TGTGCCAGCAGTTGGCCCGGGTTGGGGTCAGACGGCTACACCTTC. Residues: CASSWPGLGSDGYTF.